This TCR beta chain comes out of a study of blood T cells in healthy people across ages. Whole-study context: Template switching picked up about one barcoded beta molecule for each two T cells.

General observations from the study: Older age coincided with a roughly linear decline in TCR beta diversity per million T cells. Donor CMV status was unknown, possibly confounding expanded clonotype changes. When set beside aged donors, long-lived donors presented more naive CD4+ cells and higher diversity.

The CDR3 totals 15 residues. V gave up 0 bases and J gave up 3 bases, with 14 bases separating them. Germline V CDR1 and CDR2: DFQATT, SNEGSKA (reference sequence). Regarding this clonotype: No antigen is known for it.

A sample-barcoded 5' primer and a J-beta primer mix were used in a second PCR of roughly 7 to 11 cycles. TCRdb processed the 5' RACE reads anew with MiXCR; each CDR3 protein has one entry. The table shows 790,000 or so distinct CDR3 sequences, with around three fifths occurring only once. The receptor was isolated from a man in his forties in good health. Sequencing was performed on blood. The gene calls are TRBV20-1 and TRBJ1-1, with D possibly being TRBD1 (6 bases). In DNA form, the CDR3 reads TGCAGTGCTAGAGACATGGAGGGGGAGGACACTGAAGCTTTCTTT. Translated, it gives CSARDMEGEDTEAFF.